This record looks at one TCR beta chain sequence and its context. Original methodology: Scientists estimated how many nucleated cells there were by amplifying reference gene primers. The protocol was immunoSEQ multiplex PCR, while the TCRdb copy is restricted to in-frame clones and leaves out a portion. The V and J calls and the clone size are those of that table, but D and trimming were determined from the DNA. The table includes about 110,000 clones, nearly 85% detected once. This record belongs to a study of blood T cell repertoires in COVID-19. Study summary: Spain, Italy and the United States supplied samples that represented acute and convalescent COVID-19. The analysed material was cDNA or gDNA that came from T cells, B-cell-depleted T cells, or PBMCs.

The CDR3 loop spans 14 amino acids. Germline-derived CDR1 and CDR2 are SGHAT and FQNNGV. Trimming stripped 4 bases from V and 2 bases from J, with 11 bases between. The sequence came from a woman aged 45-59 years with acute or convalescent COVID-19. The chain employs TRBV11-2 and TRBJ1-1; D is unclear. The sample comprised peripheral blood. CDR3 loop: CASSSTVFNTEAFF. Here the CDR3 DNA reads TGTGCCAGCAGCTCCACAGTTTTCAACACTGAAGCTTTCTTT. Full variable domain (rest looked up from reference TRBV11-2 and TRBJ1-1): EAGVAQSPRYKIIEKRQSVAFWCNPISGHATLYWYQQILGQGPKLLIQFQNNGVVDDSQLPKDRFSAERLKGVDSTLKIQPAKLEDSAVYLCASSSTVFNTEAFFGQGTRLTVV.